The sequence of this T cell receptor (beta chain) was determined in a study of T-cell memory formation after mild COVID-19. The wider study: The two donors had largely donor-specific TCR clusters.

Per the germline V gene, CDR1 is MNHEY and CDR2 is SVGAGI. The CDR3 is made up of 14 amino acids. V shed 0 bases, J shed 5 bases, and the junction held 0 bases outside the gene matches. 5'RACE with constant-segment primers yielded barcoded, UMI-tagged TCR alpha and TCR beta cDNA libraries. TCRdb used MiXCR to reprocess the 5' RACE reads, holding one entry per CDR3 protein. The top ten hold 8.4% of the sample, which has approximately 440,000 distinct CDR3 sequences, 20% seen once. Remarks on this clonotype: Its antigen is undetermined.

Findings and limits, study-wide: Contracting CD8+ clones were enriched in EMRA, CD4+ mainly in CM and EM.

The receptor was derived from an adult woman who had mild COVID-19 (a few samples of this study predate the infection). Cell type and time point are not known. The chain couples TRBV6-5 to TRBJ1-5, with 8 bases lining up with TRBD1. Sequences were obtained from PBMCs or a T cell subset sorted from them (not recorded which). CDR3 bases: TGTGCCAGCAGTTACTCGACAGGGGATCAGCCCCAGCATTTT. It specifies CASSYSTGDQPQHF.